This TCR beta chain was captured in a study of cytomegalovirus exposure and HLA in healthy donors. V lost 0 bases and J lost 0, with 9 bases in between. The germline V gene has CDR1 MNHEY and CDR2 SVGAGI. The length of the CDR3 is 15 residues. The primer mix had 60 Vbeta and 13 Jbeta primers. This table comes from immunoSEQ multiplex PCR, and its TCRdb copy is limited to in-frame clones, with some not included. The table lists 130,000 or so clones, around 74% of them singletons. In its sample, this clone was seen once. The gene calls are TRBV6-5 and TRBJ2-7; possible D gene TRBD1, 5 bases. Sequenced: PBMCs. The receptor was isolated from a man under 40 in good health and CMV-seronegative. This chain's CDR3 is CASSYSDSRSYEQYF. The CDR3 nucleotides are TGTGCCAGCAGTTACTCCGACAGCCGCTCCTACGAGCAGTACTTC.